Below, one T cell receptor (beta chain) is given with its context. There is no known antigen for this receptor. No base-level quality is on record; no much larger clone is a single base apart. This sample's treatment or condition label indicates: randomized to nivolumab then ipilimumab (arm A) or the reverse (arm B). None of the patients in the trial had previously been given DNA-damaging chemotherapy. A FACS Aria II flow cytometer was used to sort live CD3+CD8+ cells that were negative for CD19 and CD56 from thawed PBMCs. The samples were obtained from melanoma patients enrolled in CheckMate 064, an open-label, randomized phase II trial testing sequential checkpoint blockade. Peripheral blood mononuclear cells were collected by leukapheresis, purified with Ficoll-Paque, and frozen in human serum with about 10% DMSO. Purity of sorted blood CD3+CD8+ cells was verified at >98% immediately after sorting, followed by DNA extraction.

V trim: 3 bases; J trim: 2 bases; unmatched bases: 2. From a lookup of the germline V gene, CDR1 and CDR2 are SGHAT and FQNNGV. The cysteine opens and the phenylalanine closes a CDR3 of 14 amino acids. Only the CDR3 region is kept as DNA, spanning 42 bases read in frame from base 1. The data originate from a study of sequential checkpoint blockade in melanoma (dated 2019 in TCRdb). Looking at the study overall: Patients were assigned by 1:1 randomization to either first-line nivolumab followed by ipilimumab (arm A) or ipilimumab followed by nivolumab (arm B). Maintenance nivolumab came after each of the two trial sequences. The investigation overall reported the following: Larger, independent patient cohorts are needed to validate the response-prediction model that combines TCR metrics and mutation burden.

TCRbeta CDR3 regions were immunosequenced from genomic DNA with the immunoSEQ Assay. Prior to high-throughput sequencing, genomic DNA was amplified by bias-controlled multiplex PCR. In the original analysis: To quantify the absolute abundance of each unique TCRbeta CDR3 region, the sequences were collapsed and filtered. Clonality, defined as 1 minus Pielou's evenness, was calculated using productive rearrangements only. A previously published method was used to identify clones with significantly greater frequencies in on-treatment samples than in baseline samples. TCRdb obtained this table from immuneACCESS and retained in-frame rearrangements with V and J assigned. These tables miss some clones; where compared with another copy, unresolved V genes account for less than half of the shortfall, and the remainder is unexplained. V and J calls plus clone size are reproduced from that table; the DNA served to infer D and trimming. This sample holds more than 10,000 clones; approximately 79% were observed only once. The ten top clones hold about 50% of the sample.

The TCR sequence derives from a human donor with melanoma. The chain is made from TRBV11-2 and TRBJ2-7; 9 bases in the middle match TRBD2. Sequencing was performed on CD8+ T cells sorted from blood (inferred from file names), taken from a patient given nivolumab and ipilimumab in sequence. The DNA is TGTGCCAGCAGCTTTCTAGCGGGGACCTACGAGCAGTACTTC. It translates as CASSFLAGTYEQYF. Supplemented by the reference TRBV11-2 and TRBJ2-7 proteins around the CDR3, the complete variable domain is EAGVAQSPRYKIIEKRQSVAFWCNPISGHATLYWYQQILGQGPKLLIQFQNNGVVDDSQLPKDRFSAERLKGVDSTLKIQPAKLEDSAVYLCASSFLAGTYEQYFGPGTRLTVT.